This TCR beta chain is drawn from a study of pediatric ulcerative colitis. Produced via immunoSEQ multiplex PCR; TCRdb's table is partial and in-frame only. The sample carries about 64,000 clones, about 86% recorded once. This TCR was recovered from a boy younger than 18 with severe ulcerative colitis. The sample comprised blood.

The chain's CDR3 is CASSQVQGAEAFF. The CDR3 DNA reads as TGCGCCAGCAGCCAAGTTCAGGGGGCTGAAGCTTTCTTT. The J gene is TRBJ1-1, the V gene TRBV4-1; 7 bases align to TRBD1. The trim removed 1 base at V and 6 bases at J, leaving 2 bases unmatched. Germline lookup yields CDR1 MGHRA and CDR2 YSYEKL. The length of the CDR3 is 13 residues.